This TCR beta chain was documented in a study of blood T cell repertoires in COVID-19. Study summary: T cells, B-cell-depleted T cells, or PBMCs supplied cDNA or gDNA.

Germline CDR1 and CDR2: SGDLS and YYNGEE. V dropped 3 bases and J dropped 4 bases, with 8 bases sitting between them. This CDR3 is built from 13 residues. Profiled with immunoSEQ multiplex PCR; TCRdb holds only in-frame clones, not every one. The table has a few hundred thousand clones, 87% seen once. The chain is built from TRBV9 and TRBJ2-1, with D hard to call. This receptor was obtained from a man younger than 40 who had recovered from COVID-19. Sequenced input: PBMCs or T cells enriched from blood (not recorded which). The DNA of the CDR3 is TGTGCCAGCAGCGCCTGGGCTTACAATGAGCAGTTCTTC. Encoded protein: CASSAWAYNEQFF.